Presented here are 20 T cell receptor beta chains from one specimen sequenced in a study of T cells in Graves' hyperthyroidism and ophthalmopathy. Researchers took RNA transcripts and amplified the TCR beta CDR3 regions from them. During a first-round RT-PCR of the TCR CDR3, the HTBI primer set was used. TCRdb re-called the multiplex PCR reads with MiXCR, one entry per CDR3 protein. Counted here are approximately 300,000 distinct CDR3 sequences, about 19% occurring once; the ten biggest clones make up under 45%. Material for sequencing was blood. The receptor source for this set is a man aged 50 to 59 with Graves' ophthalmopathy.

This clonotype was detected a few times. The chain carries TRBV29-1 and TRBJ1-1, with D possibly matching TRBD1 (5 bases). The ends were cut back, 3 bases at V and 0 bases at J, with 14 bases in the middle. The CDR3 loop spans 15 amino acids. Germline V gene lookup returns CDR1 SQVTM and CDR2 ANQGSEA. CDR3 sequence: CSVEGRAGMNTEAFF. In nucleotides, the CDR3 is TGCAGCGTTGAGGGCAGGGCTGGGATGAACACTGAAGCTTTCTTT.

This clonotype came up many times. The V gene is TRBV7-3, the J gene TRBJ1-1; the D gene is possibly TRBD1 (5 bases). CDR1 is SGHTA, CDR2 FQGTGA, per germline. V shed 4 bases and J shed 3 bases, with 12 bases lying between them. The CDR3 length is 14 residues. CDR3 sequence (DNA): TGTGCCAGCAGCTGGGCCGGGGGGGACACTGAAGCTTTCTTT. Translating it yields CASSWAGGDTEAFF.

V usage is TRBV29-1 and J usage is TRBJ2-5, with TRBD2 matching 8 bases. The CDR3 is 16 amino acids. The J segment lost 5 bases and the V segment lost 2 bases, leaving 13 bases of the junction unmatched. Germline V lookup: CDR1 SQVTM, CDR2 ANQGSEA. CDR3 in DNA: TGCAGCGTTGAAACTCTGGGCGGGGGGTTAGGGGAGACCCAGTACTTC. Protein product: CSVETLGGGLGETQYF.

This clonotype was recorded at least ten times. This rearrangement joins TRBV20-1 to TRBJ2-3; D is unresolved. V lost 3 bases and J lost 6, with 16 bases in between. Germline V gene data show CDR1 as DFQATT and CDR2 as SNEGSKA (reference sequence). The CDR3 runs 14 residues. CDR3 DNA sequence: TGCAGTGCTAGTCCCCTAGGTTCGAGTGATACGCAGTATTTT. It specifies CSASPLGSSDTQYF.

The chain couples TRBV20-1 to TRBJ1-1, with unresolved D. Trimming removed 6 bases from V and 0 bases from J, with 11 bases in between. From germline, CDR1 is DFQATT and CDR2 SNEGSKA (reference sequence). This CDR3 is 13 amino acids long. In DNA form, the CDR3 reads TGCAGTGCCACAAGGACGGTGAACACTGAAGCTTTCTTT. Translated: CSATRTVNTEAFF.

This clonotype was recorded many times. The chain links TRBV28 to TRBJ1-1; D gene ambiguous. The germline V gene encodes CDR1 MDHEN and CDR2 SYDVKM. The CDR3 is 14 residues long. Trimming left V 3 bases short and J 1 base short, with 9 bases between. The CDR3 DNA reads TGTGCCAGCAGTTTTCAGCGCCCGAACACTGAAGCTTTCTTT. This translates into CASSFQRPNTEAFF. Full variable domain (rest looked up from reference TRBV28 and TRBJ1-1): DVKVTQSSRYLVKRTGEKVFLECVQDMDHENMFWYRQDPGLGLRLIYFSYDVKMKEKGDIPEGYSVSREKKERFSLILESASTNQTSMYLCASSFQRPNTEAFFGQGTRLTVV.

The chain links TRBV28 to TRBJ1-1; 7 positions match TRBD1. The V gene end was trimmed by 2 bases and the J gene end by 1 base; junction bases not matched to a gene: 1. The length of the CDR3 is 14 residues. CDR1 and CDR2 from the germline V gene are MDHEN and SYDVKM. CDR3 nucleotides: TGTGCCAGCAGTTTAGGACAGGAGAACACTGAAGCTTTCTTT. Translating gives CASSLGQENTEAFF.

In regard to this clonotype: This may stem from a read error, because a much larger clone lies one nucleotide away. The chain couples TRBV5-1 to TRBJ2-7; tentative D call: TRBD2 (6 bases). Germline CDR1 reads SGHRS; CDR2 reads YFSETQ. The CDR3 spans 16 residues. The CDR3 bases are TGCGCCAGCAGCCCGCAAGGAGGGGACCTAACCTACGAGCAGCACTTC. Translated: CASSPQGGDLTYEQHF.

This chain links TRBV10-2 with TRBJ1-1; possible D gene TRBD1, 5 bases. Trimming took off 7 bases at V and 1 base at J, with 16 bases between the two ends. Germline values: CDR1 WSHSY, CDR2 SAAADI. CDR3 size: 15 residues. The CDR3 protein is CASTSNRQENTEAFF. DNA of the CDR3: TGCGCCAGCACGAGTAACAGGCAGGAGAACACTGAAGCTTTCTTT.

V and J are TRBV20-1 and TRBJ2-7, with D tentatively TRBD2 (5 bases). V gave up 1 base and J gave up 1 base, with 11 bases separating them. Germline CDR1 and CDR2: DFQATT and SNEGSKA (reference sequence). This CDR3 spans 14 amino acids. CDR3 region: CSARGTGWSYEQYF. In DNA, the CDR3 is TGCAGTGCTAGAGGGACGGGGTGGTCCTACGAGCAGTACTTC.

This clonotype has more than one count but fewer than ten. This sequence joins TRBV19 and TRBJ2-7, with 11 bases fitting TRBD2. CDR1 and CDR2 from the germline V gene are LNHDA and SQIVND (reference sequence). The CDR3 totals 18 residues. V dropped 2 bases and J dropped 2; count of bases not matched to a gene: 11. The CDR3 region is CASSIIWTSGQGTYEQYF. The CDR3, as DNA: TGTGCCAGTAGTATAATATGGACTAGCGGGCAAGGCACCTACGAGCAGTACTTC.

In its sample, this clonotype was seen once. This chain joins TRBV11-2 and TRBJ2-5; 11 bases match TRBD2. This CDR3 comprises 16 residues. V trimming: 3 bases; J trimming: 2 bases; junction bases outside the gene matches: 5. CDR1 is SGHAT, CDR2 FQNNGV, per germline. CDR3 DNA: TGTGCCAGCAGCTTTACTAGCGGGAGTGCGCAAGAGACCCAGTACTTC. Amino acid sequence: CASSFTSGSAQETQYF.

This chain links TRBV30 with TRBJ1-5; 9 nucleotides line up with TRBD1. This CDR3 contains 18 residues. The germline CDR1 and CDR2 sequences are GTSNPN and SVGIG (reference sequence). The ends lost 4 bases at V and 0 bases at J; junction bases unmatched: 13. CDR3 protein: CAWTTQDRGDYSNQPQHF. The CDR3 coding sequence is TGTGCCTGGACTACCCAGGACAGGGGCGATTATAGCAATCAGCCCCAGCATTTT.

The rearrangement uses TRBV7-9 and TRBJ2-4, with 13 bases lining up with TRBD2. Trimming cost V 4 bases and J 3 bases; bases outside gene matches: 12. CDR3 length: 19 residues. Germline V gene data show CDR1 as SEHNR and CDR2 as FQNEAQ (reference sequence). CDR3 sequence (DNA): TGTGCCAGCAGCTCGGGACTAGCGGGAACAAATCGTGGCAAAAACATTCAGTACTTC. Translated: CASSSGLAGTNRGKNIQYF.

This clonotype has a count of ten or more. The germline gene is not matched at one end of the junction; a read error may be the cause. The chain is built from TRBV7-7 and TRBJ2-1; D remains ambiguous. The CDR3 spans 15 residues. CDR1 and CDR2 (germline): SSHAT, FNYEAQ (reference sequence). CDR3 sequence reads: CASSLGPNGYNEQFF. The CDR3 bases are TGTGCTAGCAGCTTAGGCCCCAACGGCTACAATGAGCAGTTCTTC.

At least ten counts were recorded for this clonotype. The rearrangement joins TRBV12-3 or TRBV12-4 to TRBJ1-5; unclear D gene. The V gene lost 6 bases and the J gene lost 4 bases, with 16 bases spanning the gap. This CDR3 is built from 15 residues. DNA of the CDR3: TGTGCCAGCAGGGGTCCTAATGCGGCAAATCAGCCCCAGCATTTT. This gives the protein CASRGPNAANQPQHF.

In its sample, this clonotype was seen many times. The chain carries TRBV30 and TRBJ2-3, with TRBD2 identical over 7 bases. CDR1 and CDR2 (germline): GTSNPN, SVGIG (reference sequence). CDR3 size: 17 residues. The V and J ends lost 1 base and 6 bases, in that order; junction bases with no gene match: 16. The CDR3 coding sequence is TGTGCCTGGAGTGGGTGGCCTTTCGCGGGAGAGATTGATACGCAGTATTTT. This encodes CAWSGWPFAGEIDTQYF.

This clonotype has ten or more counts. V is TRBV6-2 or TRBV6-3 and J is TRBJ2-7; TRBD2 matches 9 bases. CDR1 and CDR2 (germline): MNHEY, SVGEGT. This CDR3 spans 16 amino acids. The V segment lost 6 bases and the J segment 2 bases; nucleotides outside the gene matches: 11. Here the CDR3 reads CASSTVGGRAPYEQYF. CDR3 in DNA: TGTGCCAGCAGCACGGTCGGCGGGAGGGCGCCCTACGAGCAGTACTTC.

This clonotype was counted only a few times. CDR3 DNA sequence: TGTGCCAGCAGTGTCGACCACTTCCTAGGGGAGCTGTTTTTT. Translation: CASSVDHFLGELFF. The chain combines TRBV6-1 with TRBJ2-2; D not certain. CDR3 length: 14 amino acids. Germline loops: CDR1 MNHNS, CDR2 SASEGT. Trimming took off 4 bases at V and 8 bases at J, with 14 bases between the two ends.

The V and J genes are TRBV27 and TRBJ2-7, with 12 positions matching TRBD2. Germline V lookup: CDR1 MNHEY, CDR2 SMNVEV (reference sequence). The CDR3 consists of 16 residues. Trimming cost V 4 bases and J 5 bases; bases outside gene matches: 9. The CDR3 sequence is CASSSLAGGIYNEQYF. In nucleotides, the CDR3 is TGTGCCAGCAGTTCCCTAGCGGGAGGGATCTACAACGAGCAGTACTTC.